These 22 T cell receptor beta chains share one sample of origin, sequenced in a study of PD-L1 blockade in urothelial cancer (dated by TCRdb to between 2016 and 2019). This specimen's time point label, interpreted: pretreatment peripheral blood. The receptor library was made with the immunoSEQ multiplex PCR assay. TCRdb holds this immuneACCESS table with in-frame rearrangements only. Some clones are missing; in checked studies, unresolved V genes explain under half, and the rest has no known cause. The table for this sample lists some 71,000 clones; around four fifths of them were counted only once. The ten largest make up about 6.7% of the sample. The starting material was PBMCs, obtained around atezolizumab (anti-PD-L1) treatment. All receptors derive from a middle-aged man with urothelial cancer.

The genes are TRBV28 and TRBJ1-1; TRBD1 aligns across 8 bases. This CDR3 spans 15 amino acids. Germline V gives CDR1 MDHEN, CDR2 SYDVKM. After removal of 5 bases from V and 8 bases from J, the junction contained 13 bases not matched to a gene. Written as DNA, the CDR3 is TGTGCCAGCAGTCCCCTCAACATACGACAGGGGGAAGCTTTCTTT. It yields the protein CASSPLNIRQGEAFF.

This rearrangement joins TRBV7-2 to TRBJ2-4, with a possible D match to TRBD2 (6 bases). The germline V and J ends were trimmed by 1 base and 6 bases, with 10 bases remaining between them. Germline V gives CDR1 SGHTA, CDR2 FQGNSA. This CDR3 comprises 14 residues. CDR3 sequence (DNA): TGTGCCAGCAGCTTAGGGAGGGCGGGAAACATTCAGTACTTC. This sequence encodes CASSLGRAGNIQYF.

This chain connects TRBV19 to TRBJ1-1; TRBD1 aligns across 7 bases. There are 16 residues in the CDR3. The germline gives CDR1 LNHDA, CDR2 SQIVND (reference sequence). V was pared by 6 bases and J by 2 bases, with 12 bases of the junction left unmatched. The CDR3 reads CASRLGQAGANTEAFF. The CDR3 bases are TGTGCCAGTAGACTTGGACAGGCCGGGGCAAACACTGAAGCTTTCTTT.

The chain joins TRBV5-5 to TRBJ2-7, with D possibly being TRBD2 (5 bases). Germline V gene lookup returns CDR1 SGHKS and CDR2 YYEKEE (reference sequence). The CDR3 runs to 12 residues. V dropped 4 bases and J dropped 2 bases, with 7 bases sitting between them. Written as DNA, the CDR3 is TGTGCCAGCAGCATCGGGACCTACGAGCAGTACTTC. It is translated as CASSIGTYEQYF.

The CDR3 reads CASSITDKYYSNQPQHF. In nucleotides, the CDR3 is TGTGCCAGTAGTATCACGGACAAATATTATAGCAATCAGCCCCAGCATTTT. The chain combines TRBV19 with TRBJ1-5; the D gene is possibly TRBD1 (5 bases). Germline loops: CDR1 LNHDA, CDR2 SQIVND (reference sequence). Trimming removed 3 bases from V and 0 bases from J, with 15 bases in between. This CDR3 has 17 amino acids.

V and J are TRBV30 and TRBJ2-1; no definite D call. The CDR3 sequence is 14 residues long. Trimming removed 1 base at V and 9 bases at J, with 16 bases between. Looked up from germline, CDR1 is GTSNPN and CDR2 is SVGIG (reference sequence). CDR3 DNA sequence: TGTGCCTGGAGTGCTCCTGCCCATACGGGTGAGCAGTTCTTC. Translation: CAWSAPAHTGEQFF.

The chain joins TRBV7-8 to TRBJ2-7; 11 bases map to TRBD2. V lost 1 base and J lost 3; bases outside the gene matches: 5. This CDR3 comprises 16 residues. Looked up from germline, CDR1 is SGHVS and CDR2 is FQNEAQ. CDR3 region: CASSLVGTSGFYEQYF. CDR3 nucleotide sequence: TGTGCCAGCAGCTTAGTCGGGACTAGCGGTTTCTACGAGCAGTACTTC.

The chain is built from TRBV19 and TRBJ2-1; 8 bases line up with TRBD1. The CDR3 runs to 16 residues. V trimming: 3 bases; J trimming: 5 bases; junction bases outside the gene matches: 9. Germline CDR1 and CDR2: LNHDA and SQIVND (reference sequence). CDR3 sequence reads: CASSISRDRLDNEQFF. CDR3 DNA: TGTGCCAGTAGTATCTCCCGGGACAGGCTAGACAATGAGCAGTTCTTC.

V and J are TRBV5-8 and TRBJ1-3; TRBD1 aligns across 8 bases. Germline values: CDR1 SGHTS, CDR2 YDEGEE. This CDR3 is built from 17 residues. J gave up 2 bases and V 0 bases, and 7 bases lay outside the gene matches. CDR3 protein: CASSLESTGVAGNTIYF. In nucleotides, the CDR3 is TGTGCCAGCAGCTTGGAGTCGACAGGGGTGGCTGGAAACACCATATATTTT.

This chain links TRBV2 with TRBJ1-1, with D possibly being TRBD1 (6 bases). Germline V gene sequence: CDR1 SNHLY, CDR2 FYNNEI. V lost 6 bases and J 5 bases, leaving 7 bases between the germline ends. The CDR3 sequence is 11 residues long. The CDR3 DNA is TGTGCCAGCAGAGGACAGACTGAAGCTTTCTTT. Amino acids: CASRGQTEAFF.

The gene calls are TRBV4-1 and TRBJ2-7, with D maybe TRBD1 (6 bases). The germline V gene has CDR1 MGHRA and CDR2 YSYEKL. Between the trimmed V and J ends, which lost 0 bases and 7 bases, there was a span of 16 bases. The CDR3 covers 15 residues. The CDR3 nucleotides are TGCGCCAGCAGCCAAGAACTAACAGGGCCCCTAGAGCAGTACTTC. Translating gives CASSQELTGPLEQYF.

The V gene is TRBV29-1, the J gene TRBJ2-2, with a tentative D call TRBD2 (5 bases). The CDR3 is 14 amino acids. V was pared by 6 bases and J by 1 base, with 12 bases between. CDR1 is SQVTM, CDR2 ANQGSEA, per germline. The CDR3, as DNA: TGCAGCGTCTGGGTAGGAGGGAACACCGGGGAGCTGTTTTTT. It codes for CSVWVGGNTGELFF.

V is TRBV5-1 and J is TRBJ2-1, with D tentatively TRBD2 (6 bases). This CDR3 is built from 14 residues. The V gene lost 5 bases and the J gene lost 5 bases, with 14 bases spanning the gap. CDR1 is SGHRS, CDR2 YFSETQ, per germline. The CDR3 DNA reads as TGCGCCAGCAGACCGGGAGCCAGGGACAATGAGCAGTTCTTC. Translated, it gives CASRPGARDNEQFF.

V usage is TRBV7-3 and J usage is TRBJ2-2, with unresolved D. The V and J ends lost 4 bases and 0 bases respectively, with 6 bases between them. Looked up from germline, CDR1 is SGHTA and CDR2 is FQGTGA. The CDR3 runs 14 residues. The CDR3 nucleotides read TGTGCCAGCAGCTCGGGTGCGAACACCGGGGAGCTGTTTTTT. It yields the protein CASSSGANTGELFF.

The V and J genes are TRBV6-1 and TRBJ1-3, with D hard to call. Trimming removed 2 bases at V and 4 bases at J, with 15 bases between. The CDR3 runs 16 residues. Germline V lookup: CDR1 MNHNS, CDR2 SASEGT. The CDR3 loop is CASSELRSGAGNTIYF. DNA of the CDR3: TGTGCCAGCAGTGAATTGAGAAGTGGAGCGGGAAACACCATATATTTT.

This clone occurred once. This chain connects TRBV7-6 to TRBJ2-7; a possible D gene is TRBD2 (5 bases). The ends were cut back, 5 bases at V and 2 bases at J, with 13 bases in the middle. Germline values: CDR1 SGHVS, CDR2 FNYEAQ. The CDR3 consists of 14 residues. The CDR3 DNA reads TGTGCCAGCAGCAATCACGGGGTTGCCTACGAGCAGTACTTC. It codes for CASSNHGVAYEQYF.

In this sample, this clone turned up a few times. The rearrangement links TRBV30 to TRBJ2-7; tentative D call: TRBD2 (5 bases). The CDR3 is 13 amino acids. With 1 base removed from V and 4 bases from J, the gap between germline ends came to 11 bases. Germline-derived CDR1 and CDR2 are GTSNPN and SVGIG (reference sequence). CDR3 residues: CAWSGSSWYEQYF. The CDR3 region has the DNA TGTGCCTGGAGTGGTTCTAGCTGGTACGAGCAGTACTTC.

This rearrangement joins TRBV9 to TRBJ2-2, with 8 nucleotides matching TRBD1. The trim removed 6 bases at V and 4 bases at J, leaving 5 bases unmatched. The CDR3 is 14 amino acids. Germline CDR1 is SGDLS and CDR2 is YYNGEE. The CDR3 bases are TGTGCCAGCACAGAACAGGGGGGCACCGGGGAGCTGTTTTTT. It specifies CASTEQGGTGELFF.

The rearrangement links TRBV6-5 to TRBJ1-5, with D hard to call. In germline, CDR1 is MNHEY, CDR2 SVGAGI. Trimming stripped 4 bases from V and 2 bases from J, with 9 bases between. CDR3 size: 14 residues. The CDR3 coding sequence is TGTGCCAGCAGTTTGAGGGTTGGCAATCAGCCCCAGCATTTT. The encoded protein is CASSLRVGNQPQHF.

The rearrangement links TRBV7-6 to TRBJ2-7, with D hard to call. V shed 9 bases and J shed 1 base, with 13 bases lying between them. The germline CDR1 and CDR2 sequences are SGHVS and FNYEAQ. The CDR3 totals 13 residues. The CDR3 bases are TGTGCCAGTAAGGCAGCAGGTTCCTACGAGCAGTACTTC. Its protein is CASKAAGSYEQYF.

V is TRBV5-1 and J is TRBJ2-7; TRBD1 might be the D (6 bases). CDR1 and CDR2 from the germline V gene are SGHRS and YFSETQ. V lost 5 bases and J lost 0, with 15 bases in between. This CDR3 comprises 15 residues. CDR3 bases: TGCGCCAGCAGTCAGGACAGCTCTACCTCCTACGAGCAGTACTTC. It is translated as CASSQDSSTSYEQYF.

The DNA of the CDR3 is TGTGCCAGCAGTGAAGTGGTAGTCATTGGAAACACCATATATTTT. Protein sequence: CASSEVVVIGNTIYF. The chain uses TRBV2 and TRBJ1-3, with D unclear. Trimming pared 1 base from V and 3 bases from J, leaving 10 bases between. This CDR3 region has 15 residues. The germline V gene has CDR1 SNHLY and CDR2 FYNNEI.